The rows below give T cell receptor beta chains drawn from one sample of a study of CD8 T cells in Susac syndrome. TCRdb re-called the immunoSEQ multiplex PCR reads with MiXCR, one entry per CDR3 protein. The table records around 200,000 distinct CDR3 sequences, more than 85% of them present only once. Sequences were obtained from CD4+ T cells from PBMCs. Receptors originate from a human donor with multiple sclerosis. Both conserved end residues are part of each CDR3. D genes are given only for firm matches. Size is stated for part of the rows, as once, few or many counts, or as a class when the clone is expanded.

j_gene: TRBJ2-1
d_gene: .
abundance: .
v_gene: TRBV4-2
CDR3aa: CASSQMGGANEQFF
CDR3nt: TGTGCCAGCAGCCAGATGGGCGGGGCCAATGAGCAGTTCTTC

j_gene: TRBJ2-1
d_gene: TRBD1
abundance: once
v_gene: TRBV29-1
CDR3aa: CSVPRQGSYNEQFF
CDR3nt: TGCAGCGTGCCCCGACAGGGCTCCTACAATGAGCAGTTCTTC

j_gene: TRBJ1-5
d_gene: TRBD1
abundance: .
v_gene: TRBV20-1
CDR3aa: CSATSGTGNQPQHF
CDR3nt: TGCAGTGCTACCTCCGGGACAGGGAATCAGCCCCAGCATTTT

j_gene: TRBJ1-6
d_gene: TRBD1
abundance: .
v_gene: TRBV2
CDR3aa: CASRTGLIDSPLHF
CDR3nt: TGTGCCAGCAGGACAGGGTTAATCGATTCACCCCTCCACTTT

j_gene: TRBJ2-7
d_gene: .
abundance: .
v_gene: TRBV12-3/TRBV12-4
CDR3aa: CASSLFAGVYEQYF
CDR3nt: TGTGCCAGCAGTTTATTCGCAGGGGTTTACGAGCAGTACTTC

j_gene: TRBJ1-1
d_gene: .
abundance: .
v_gene: TRBV20-1
CDR3aa: CSARDGWNTEAFF
CDR3nt: TGCAGTGCTAGGGACGGATGGAACACTGAAGCTTTCTTT

j_gene: TRBJ2-5
d_gene: .
abundance: .
v_gene: TRBV5-6
CDR3aa: CASSQHRGGVETQYF
CDR3nt: TGTGCCAGCAGCCAACATAGGGGTGGCGTAGAGACCCAGTACTTC

j_gene: TRBJ2-1
d_gene: .
abundance: .
v_gene: TRBV14
CDR3aa: CASSQDRDHNEQFF
CDR3nt: TGTGCCAGCAGCCAAGACAGGGACCACAATGAGCAGTTCTTC

j_gene: TRBJ1-5
d_gene: TRBD1
abundance: .
v_gene: TRBV5-1
CDR3aa: CASSSEGARNQPQHF
CDR3nt: TGCGCCAGCAGCTCGGAGGGGGCACGCAATCAGCCCCAGCATTTT

j_gene: TRBJ2-2
d_gene: TRBD2
abundance: .
v_gene: TRBV12-3/TRBV12-4
CDR3aa: CASSGGENRWTGELFF
CDR3nt: TGTGCCAGCAGTGGGGGGGAGAACAGATGGACCGGGGAGCTGTTTTTT

j_gene: TRBJ1-1
d_gene: .
abundance: .
v_gene: TRBV20-1
CDR3aa: CSAAAVNTEAFF
CDR3nt: TGCAGTGCTGCAGCGGTGAACACTGAAGCTTTCTTT

j_gene: TRBJ2-3
d_gene: TRBD1
abundance: .
v_gene: TRBV11-2
CDR3aa: CASSWDRSTDTQYF
CDR3nt: TGTGCCAGCAGCTGGGACAGGTCCACAGATACGCAGTATTTT

j_gene: TRBJ2-3
d_gene: TRBD2
abundance: .
v_gene: TRBV27
CDR3aa: CASSYISGLAGGRTDTQYF
CDR3nt: TGTGCCAGCAGTTACATCTCCGGACTAGCGGGGGGACGCACAGATACGCAGTATTTT

j_gene: TRBJ1-1
d_gene: .
abundance: .
v_gene: TRBV29-1
CDR3aa: CSVEDSEAFF
CDR3nt: TGCAGCGTTGAAGACAGTGAAGCTTTCTTT

j_gene: TRBJ2-1
d_gene: .
abundance: .
v_gene: TRBV20-1
CDR3aa: CSAEGESGTDSYNEQFF
CDR3nt: TGCAGTGCTGAAGGTGAATCCGGGACCGATTCCTACAATGAGCAGTTCTTC

j_gene: TRBJ2-5
d_gene: .
abundance: .
v_gene: TRBV15
CDR3aa: CATSGHMDSLQETQYF
CDR3nt: TGTGCCACCAGCGGGCACATGGACAGCCTACAAGAGACCCAGTACTTC

j_gene: TRBJ1-2
d_gene: TRBD1
abundance: .
v_gene: TRBV28
CDR3aa: CASAEGTEVNGYTF
CDR3nt: TGTGCCAGCGCGGAGGGGACAGAGGTTAATGGCTACACCTTC

j_gene: TRBJ1-1
d_gene: TRBD1
abundance: .
v_gene: TRBV29-1
CDR3aa: CSTQTGLNTEAFF
CDR3nt: TGCAGCACCCAGACAGGGCTGAACACTGAAGCTTTCTTT

j_gene: TRBJ2-3
d_gene: TRBD2
abundance: .
v_gene: TRBV12-3/TRBV12-4
CDR3aa: CASVAGSSDTQYF
CDR3nt: TGTGCCAGTGTAGCGGGGTCCTCAGATACGCAGTATTTT

j_gene: TRBJ2-3
d_gene: TRBD2
abundance: .
v_gene: TRBV3-1
CDR3aa: CASTPLGGAGDTQYF
CDR3nt: TGTGCCAGCACCCCATTGGGGGGAGCGGGGGATACGCAGTATTTT

j_gene: TRBJ1-1
d_gene: .
abundance: once
v_gene: TRBV9
CDR3aa: CASSGGFRTEAFF
CDR3nt: TGTGCCAGCAGCGGTGGGTTTCGGACTGAAGCTTTCTTT